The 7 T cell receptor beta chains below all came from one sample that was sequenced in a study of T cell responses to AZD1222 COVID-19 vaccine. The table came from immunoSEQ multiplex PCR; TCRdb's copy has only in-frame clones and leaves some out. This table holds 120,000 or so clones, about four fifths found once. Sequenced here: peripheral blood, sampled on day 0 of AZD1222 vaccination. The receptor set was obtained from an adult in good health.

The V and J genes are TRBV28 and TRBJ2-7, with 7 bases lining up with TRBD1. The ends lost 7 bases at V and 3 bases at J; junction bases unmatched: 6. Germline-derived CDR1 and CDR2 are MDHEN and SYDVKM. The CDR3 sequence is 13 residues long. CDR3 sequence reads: CASTGNRGYEQYF. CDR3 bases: TGTGCCAGCACCGGCAACAGGGGCTACGAGCAGTACTTC.

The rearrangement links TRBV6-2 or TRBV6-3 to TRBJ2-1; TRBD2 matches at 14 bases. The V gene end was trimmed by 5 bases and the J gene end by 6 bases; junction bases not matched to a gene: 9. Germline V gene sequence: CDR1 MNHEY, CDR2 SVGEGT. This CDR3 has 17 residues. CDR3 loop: CASSKTSGRAKVNEQFF. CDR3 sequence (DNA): TGTGCCAGCAGTAAGACTAGCGGGAGGGCTAAAGTCAATGAGCAGTTCTTC.

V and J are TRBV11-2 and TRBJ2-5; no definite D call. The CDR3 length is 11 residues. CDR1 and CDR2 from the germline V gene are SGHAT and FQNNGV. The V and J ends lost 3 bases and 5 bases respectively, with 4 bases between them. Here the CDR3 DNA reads TGTGCCAGCAGCTTTGGGGAGACCCAGTACTTC. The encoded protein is CASSFGETQYF.

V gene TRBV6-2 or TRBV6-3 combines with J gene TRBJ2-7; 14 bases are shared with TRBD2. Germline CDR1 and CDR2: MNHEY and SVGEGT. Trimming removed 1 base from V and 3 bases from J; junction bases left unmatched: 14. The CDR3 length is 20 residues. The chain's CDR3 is CASSYLGTQGLAGASYEQYF. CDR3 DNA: TGTGCCAGCAGTTACTTAGGGACCCAGGGACTAGCGGGAGCCAGCTACGAGCAGTACTTC.

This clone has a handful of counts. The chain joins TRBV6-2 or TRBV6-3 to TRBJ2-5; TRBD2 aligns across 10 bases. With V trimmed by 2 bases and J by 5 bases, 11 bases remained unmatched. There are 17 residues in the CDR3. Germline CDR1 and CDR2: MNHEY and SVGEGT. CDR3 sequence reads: CASSYQLGLAGEETQYF. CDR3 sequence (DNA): TGTGCCAGCAGTTACCAACTGGGGCTAGCGGGAGAGGAGACCCAGTACTTC.

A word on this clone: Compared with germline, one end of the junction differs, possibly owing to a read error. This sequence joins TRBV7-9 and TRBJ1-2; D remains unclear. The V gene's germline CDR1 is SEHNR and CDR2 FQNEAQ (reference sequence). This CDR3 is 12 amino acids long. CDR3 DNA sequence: TGTGCCAGCAGCTTTGAAACGGGCCCCGGGGCCTTC. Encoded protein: CASSFETGPGAF.

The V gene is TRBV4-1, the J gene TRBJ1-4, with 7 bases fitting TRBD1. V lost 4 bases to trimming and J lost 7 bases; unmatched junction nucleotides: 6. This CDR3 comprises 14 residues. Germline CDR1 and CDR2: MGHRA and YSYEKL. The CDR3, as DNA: TGCGCCAGCAGCCTCCGACAGGGTGGTGAAAAACTGTTTTTT. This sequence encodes CASSLRQGGEKLFF.